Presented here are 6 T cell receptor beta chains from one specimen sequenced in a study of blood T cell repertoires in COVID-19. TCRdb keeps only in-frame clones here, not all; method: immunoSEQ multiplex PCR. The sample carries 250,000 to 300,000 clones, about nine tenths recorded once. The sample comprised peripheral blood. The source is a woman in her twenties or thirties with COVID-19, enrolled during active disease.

CDR3 in amino acids: CASRAGQAYNSPLHF. The DNA for the CDR3 is TGTGCCAGCAGAGCCGGACAGGCTTATAATTCACCCCTCCACTTT. This chain links TRBV5-4 with TRBJ1-6; 7 bases are shared with TRBD1. Germline V CDR1 and CDR2: SGHNT, YYREEE (reference sequence). With V trimmed by 5 bases and J by 4 bases, 6 bases remained unmatched. The CDR3 covers 15 residues. Full variable domain (missing parts from reference TRBV5-4 and TRBJ1-6): ETGVTQSPTHLIKTRGQQVTLRCSSQSGHNTVSWYQQALGQGPQFIFQYYREEENGRGNFPPRFSGLQFPNYSSELNVNALELDDSALYLCASRAGQAYNSPLHFGNGTRLTVT.

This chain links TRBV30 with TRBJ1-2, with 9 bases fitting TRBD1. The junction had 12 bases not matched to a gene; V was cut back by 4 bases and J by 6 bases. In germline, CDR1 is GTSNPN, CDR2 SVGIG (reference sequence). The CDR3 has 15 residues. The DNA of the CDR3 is TGTGCCTGGAAAGATAAACCGGGACAGGGACATGGCTACACCTTC. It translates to CAWKDKPGQGHGYTF.

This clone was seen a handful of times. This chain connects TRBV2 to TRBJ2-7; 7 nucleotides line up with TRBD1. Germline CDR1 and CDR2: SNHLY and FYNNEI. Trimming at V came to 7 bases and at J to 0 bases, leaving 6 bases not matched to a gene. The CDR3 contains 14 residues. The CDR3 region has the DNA TGTGCCAGCAATAAGGGACAGATCTCCTACGAGCAGTACTTC. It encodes CASNKGQISYEQYF.

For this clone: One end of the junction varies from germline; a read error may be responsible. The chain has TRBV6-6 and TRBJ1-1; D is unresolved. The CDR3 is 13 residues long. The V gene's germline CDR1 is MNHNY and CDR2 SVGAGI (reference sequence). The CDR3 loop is CAGSRLSNTEAFF. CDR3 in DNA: TGTGCCGGCAGCCGATTATCGAACACTGAAGCTTTCTTT.

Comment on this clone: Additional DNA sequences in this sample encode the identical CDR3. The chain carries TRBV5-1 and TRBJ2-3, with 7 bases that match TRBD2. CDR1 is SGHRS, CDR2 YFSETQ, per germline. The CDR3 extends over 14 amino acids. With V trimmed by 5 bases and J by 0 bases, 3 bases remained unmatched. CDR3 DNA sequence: TGCGCCAGCAGAGCGGGACCGAGCACAGATACGCAGTATTTT. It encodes CASRAGPSTDTQYF.

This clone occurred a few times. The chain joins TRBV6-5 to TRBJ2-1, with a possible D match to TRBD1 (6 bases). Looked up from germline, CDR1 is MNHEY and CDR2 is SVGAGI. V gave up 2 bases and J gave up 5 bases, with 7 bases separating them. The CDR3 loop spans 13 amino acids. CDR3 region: CASSYRDNNEQFF. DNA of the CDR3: TGTGCCAGCAGTTACCGGGACAACAATGAGCAGTTCTTC.